These 16 T cell receptor beta chains share one sample of origin, sequenced in a study of CDR3 diversity in severe acne. TCRdb analysed the PCR reads with MiXCR anew, one entry per CDR3 protein. In the table there are more than 80,000 distinct CDR3 sequences, under 55% of which are singletons. Sequences were obtained from blood. These receptors were obtained from a male donor with severe acne vulgaris.

This chain uses TRBV20-1 with TRBJ2-3; 7 nucleotides match TRBD2. This CDR3 has 14 residues. The germline CDR1 and CDR2 sequences are DFQATT and SNEGSKA (reference sequence). Losses at the gene ends were 7 bases for V and 3 bases for J; bases not matched to a gene: 10. The CDR3 coding sequence is TGCAGTGTGACCGAACCCGGGAGGACAGATACGCAGTATTTT. It is translated as CSVTEPGRTDTQYF.

The chain recombines TRBV5-6 with TRBJ2-7; D possibly uses TRBD1 or TRBD2 (5 bases each). V was pared by 3 bases and J by 0 bases, with 10 bases between. The germline V gene has CDR1 SGHDT and CDR2 YYEEEE. The CDR3 sequence is 14 residues long. CDR3 nucleotide sequence: TGTGCCAGCAGCTGGGGGACGGCCTCCTACGAGCAGTACTTC. This gives the protein CASSWGTASYEQYF.

The chain uses TRBV29-1 and TRBJ1-1, with D possibly TRBD1 on 5 matching bases. Germline CDR1 SQVTM, CDR2 ANQGSEA. This CDR3 comprises 13 residues. Trimming removed 0 bases at V and 4 bases at J, with 9 bases between. The DNA for the CDR3 is TGCAGCGTTGAAGATCAGGGCAGCACTGAAGCTTTCTTT. Translation: CSVEDQGSTEAFF.

This clonotype was seen ten or more times. V is TRBV20-1 and J is TRBJ2-7; D is undetermined. The CDR3 covers 14 residues. Per germline, CDR1 DFQATT and CDR2 SNEGSKA (reference sequence). The germline V and J ends were trimmed by 5 bases and 2 bases, with 16 bases remaining between them. The CDR3 DNA reads as TGCAGTGCTCCTCTAAGTGCACTCACCTACGAGCAGTACTTC. Encoded protein: CSAPLSALTYEQYF.

This clonotype ranks as medium-sized (0.01 to 0.1%). The gene calls are TRBV29-1 and TRBJ2-1, with 7 bases lining up with TRBD1. CDR1 SQVTM and CDR2 ANQGSEA come from the germline V gene. The CDR3 runs to 14 residues. Losses at the gene ends were 5 bases for V and 4 bases for J; bases not matched to a gene: 8. CDR3 sequence: CSVQGGAVYNEQFF. The DNA of the CDR3 is TGCAGCGTTCAAGGGGGCGCAGTATACAATGAGCAGTTCTTC.

This clonotype was seen just once. The V call is TRBV19, the J call TRBJ1-1; no clear D gene. Trimming took off 9 bases at V and 3 bases at J, with 17 bases between the two ends. CDR3 length: 14 amino acids. CDR1 is LNHDA, CDR2 SQIVND, per germline (reference sequence). CDR3 region: CASSYSVGYTEAFF. Written as DNA, the CDR3 is TGTGCCAGCAGTTACTCGGTAGGGTACACTGAAGCTTTCTTT. Based on the CDR3 plus reference TRBV19 and TRBJ1-1, the full variable domain is DGGITQSPKYLFRKEGQNVTLSCEQNLNHDAMYWYRQDPGQGLRLIYYSQIVNDFQKGDIAEGYSVSREKKESFPLTVTSAQKNPTAFYLCASSYSVGYTEAFFGQGTRLTVV.

The CDR3 loop reads CASSWKTSGRAEGNEQFF. The CDR3 DNA follows: TGCGCCAGCAGCTGGAAGACTAGCGGGAGGGCCGAGGGGAATGAGCAGTTCTTC. The chain joins TRBV5-1 to TRBJ2-1; 14 nucleotides match TRBD2. This CDR3 has 18 residues. V gave up 3 bases and J gave up 7 bases; unmatched junction bases: 12. Germline lookup yields CDR1 SGHRS and CDR2 YFSETQ.

V and J are TRBV7-9 and TRBJ2-7, with TRBD1 as a possible D gene (6 bases). This CDR3 comprises 14 residues. Trimming cost V 5 bases and J 3 bases, with 14 bases left between them. Germline CDR1 is SEHNR and CDR2 is FQNEAQ (reference sequence). Here the CDR3 DNA reads TGTGCCAGCAGCCCGAGGACAGAAGTCTACGAGCAGTACTTC. This encodes CASSPRTEVYEQYF. The full variable domain, rest sourced from reference TRBV7-9 and TRBJ2-7, is DTGVSQNPRHKITKRGQNVTFRCDPISEHNRLYWYRQTLGQGPEFLTYFQNEAQLEKSRLLSDRFSAERPKGSFSTLEIQRTEQGDSAMYLCASSPRTEVYEQYFGPGTRLTVT.

V and J are TRBV6-6 and TRBJ2-1; the match to TRBD2 covers 13 bases. V was pared by 2 bases and J by 6 bases, with 1 base of the junction left unmatched. The CDR3 loop spans 15 amino acids. The germline V gene encodes CDR1 MNHNY and CDR2 SVGAGI (reference sequence). The CDR3 DNA reads TGTGCCAGCAGTTACACTAGCGGGAGGGCCAATGAGCAGTTCTTC. Its translation is CASSYTSGRANEQFF.

Note on this clonotype: The missing conserved phenylalanine or tryptophan at the end of this CDR3 makes a read error likely. It is unclear where the CDR3 begins or ends on the DNA, so no DNA is shown, and the CDR3 is as TCRdb lists it. The chain recombines TRBV7-3 with TRBJ2-3; the DNA was not compared with TRBD2, the D call given in the table. CDR1 and CDR2 (germline): SGHTA, FQGTGA. The CDR3 length is 12 residues, termini included. This CDR3 is CASSSGGLAGYL.

This clonotype was seen repeatedly, ten times or more. The chain combines TRBV2 with TRBJ1-6; D is unresolved. The CDR3 is 12 residues long. Looked up from germline, CDR1 is SNHLY and CDR2 is FYNNEI. V was trimmed by 7 bases and J by 9 bases, leaving 10 bases between them. CDR3 sequence (DNA): TGTGCCAGCAATAATGGAATTTCACCCCTCCACTTT. Residues: CASNNGISPLHF.

The rearrangement uses TRBV10-3 and TRBJ1-5; D uncertain. This CDR3 contains 13 residues. The V end was cut by 7 bases, the J end by 4 bases, with 11 bases between. Per germline, CDR1 ENHRY and CDR2 SYGVKD. The CDR3 DNA follows: TGTGCCATCACCTCCGGAGAAAATCAGCCCCAGCATTTT. This encodes CAITSGENQPQHF.

The chain combines TRBV7-6 with TRBJ2-5; 8 bases fit TRBD2. The J call is doubtful: the DNA matches TRBJ2-7 better. This CDR3 has 14 amino acids. The V gene's germline CDR1 is SGHVS and CDR2 FNYEAQ. The CDR3 sequence: CASSPLAGAYEQYF. In DNA form, the CDR3 reads TGTGCCAGCAGTCCCCTAGCGGGTGCCTACGAGCAGTACTTC.

This clonotype is medium-sized (0.01 to 0.1%). The genes are TRBV29-1 and TRBJ2-5; 9 nucleotides match TRBD2. CDR1 SQVTM and CDR2 ANQGSEA come from the germline V gene. V dropped 4 bases and J dropped 2; count of bases not matched to a gene: 2. The CDR3 sequence is 13 residues long. CDR3 coding DNA: TGCAGCGTTGTGGCGGGAGGGCAAGAGACCCAGTACTTC. It codes for CSVVAGGQETQYF.

This clonotype was found a few times. This chain joins TRBV6-1 and TRBJ2-2, with 7 nucleotides matching TRBD2. The CDR3 spans 16 residues. V shed 4 bases and J 0 bases; nucleotides not matched to a gene: 5. Germline CDR1 reads MNHNS; CDR2 reads SASEGT. This chain's CDR3 is CASSGSGAANTGELFF. The CDR3 DNA reads TGTGCCAGCAGTGGGAGCGGGGCTGCGAACACCGGGGAGCTGTTTTTT.

The CDR3 bases are TGCAGTGCTGGGAGACTAGCGGGGGAAGAGACCCAGTACTTC. Translating it yields CSAGRLAGEETQYF. The chain employs TRBV20-1 and TRBJ2-5, with 12 bases fitting TRBD2. V trimming: 5 bases; J trimming: 3 bases; junction bases outside the gene matches: 4. The CDR3 sequence is 14 residues long. Germline V gene data show CDR1 as DFQATT and CDR2 as SNEGSKA (reference sequence).